This TCR beta chain was retrieved from a study of T cells in Graves' hyperthyroidism and ophthalmopathy. The study's findings and limits: Before onset, ophthalmopathy was predicted by the model a median roughly 6.4 months earlier.

Lactation, pregnancy, other autoimmune disease or uncontrolled infection led to exclusion of patients. Orbital computed tomography and thyroid ultrasound, together with serum TRAb and thyroxine and clinical symptoms, were used for diagnoses. Extraction of PBMCs used around 9.6 ml of fresh peripheral blood. TCR beta CDR3 regions were amplified from RNA transcripts. The TCR CDR3 was amplified in a first-round RT-PCR using the HTBI primer set. TCRdb re-called the multiplex PCR reads through MiXCR, storing one row per CDR3 protein. The data show 400,000 to 500,000 distinct CDR3 sequences, roughly an eighth seen once. This clonotype was seen many times. The antigen remains unidentified. Germline CDR1 and CDR2: SGHRS and YFSETQ. The CDR3 loop spans 15 amino acids. V lost 0 bases to trimming and J lost 1 base; unmatched junction nucleotides: 3.

The chain employs TRBV5-1 and TRBJ1-1; 7 bases fit TRBD1. Sequencing was performed on blood. This TCR was recovered from a woman younger than 30 with Graves' hyperthyroidism. The CDR3 nucleotides are TGCGCCAGCAGCTTGGCCAGGGGGAGGAACACTGAAGCTTTCTTT. Translation: CASSLARGRNTEAFF.